Included here is one T cell receptor beta chain sequence, with context. This clone was observed once. The antigen this receptor binds is unknown. Base qualities were left out, and no much larger clone turns up one base away. The first patient joined ICON in 2016, and enrollment wrapped up when the last patient was enrolled in late 2018. From a subcohort of some 76 patients, fresh tumor and matched uninvolved tissue were collected for in-depth immune analyses, including TCR sequencing. DNA isolated from bulk tissue, without cell sorting, was used for TCR sequencing. TCR sequencing with the immunoSEQ assay provided the T-cell fraction in tumor and uninvolved lung tissue. As for the original processing: For survival analysis, patients were split into high (upper tertile) and low (lower two tertiles) T-cell fraction groups and compared by log-rank test. Paired tumor versus uninvolved lung differences in T-cell fraction were tested with a signed-rank test. TCRdb retrieved this table from immuneACCESS and kept in-frame rearrangements only. Not all clones are present; in checked studies, unresolved V genes account for under half, and no reason is known for the remainder. V and J calls and clone size are as listed in that table; D and trimming were resolved from the DNA. The sample contains roughly 16,000 clones, approximately 84% of them found a single time. Of the sample, 4.9% falls within the top ten clones.

Reading the germline V gene (reference sequence) gives CDR1 LNHDA and CDR2 SQIVND. Trimming leaves V shorter by 5 bases and J shorter by 1 base, with the junction holding 5 bases beyond the gene matches. The CDR3 measures 15 amino acids from cysteine to phenylalanine. Only the CDR3 portion is preserved as DNA: 45 bases, with reading frame beginning at the first base. These data originate in a study of tumor-infiltrating lymphocytes in localized non-small cell lung cancer (dated by TCRdb to the early 2020s). About the full investigation: Several histologies were represented in the cohort, which also included both smokers and never-smokers as well as patients whose samples were collected after neoadjuvant chemotherapy. Alongside flow cytometry, multiplex immunofluorescence, RNA-seq, exome sequencing and proteomics, TCR sequencing was applied to the same patients as one of several integrated assays. The overall ICON cohort comprised 150 or so surgical patients with localized non-small cell lung cancer whose tumors were resected. A total of 50 or so patients were included in the paired tumor versus uninvolved lung comparison of immunoSEQ T-cell fraction. From each patient came resected tumor tissue plus uninvolved lung tissue from that same patient, and the uninvolved lung tissue was described as non-adjacent to the tumor.

Results the study describes overall, beyond this receptor: TCRbeta sequencing supported higher T cell infiltration in tumors than in uninvolved lung tissue, consistent with immunofluorescence CD3 counts. Because different pieces of the same tissue were used for different assays, technical variation could not be separated from intratumor heterogeneity. No association of tumor T-cell fraction from TCR sequencing with recurrence-free survival was found (p = 0.61). No difference in TCR-derived T-cell fraction was observed between the flow cytometry-defined immunotypes IM1 (good prognosis) and IM2 (poor prognosis). Assay coverage varied across patients depending on available tissue quantity, so only a subset of the cohort had TCR sequencing.

Material for sequencing was lung tumor tissue. The sequence is built from TRBV19 and TRBJ1-1, with 9 bases matching TRBD1. This clonotype originated in a human donor with non-small cell lung cancer. The DNA reads TGTGCCAGTAGTCCATTACAGGGGGCGAACACTGAAGCTTTCTTT. It is translated as CASSPLQGANTEAFF. With the rest looked up from the reference TRBV19 and TRBJ1-1 genes rather than sequenced, the full variable domain is DGGITQSPKYLFRKEGQNVTLSCEQNLNHDAMYWYRQDPGQGLRLIYYSQIVNDFQKGDIAEGYSVSREKKESFPLTVTSAQKNPTAFYLCASSPLQGANTEAFFGQGTRLTVV.